This T cell receptor (beta chain) is from a study of shared clonotypes between healthy human individuals. Sequenced by immunoSEQ multiplex PCR; TCRdb stores in-frame clones only, minus some. The sample shows 520,000 or so clones, 60% to 85% of them seen only once. Genomic DNA for unsorted samples was obtained from tens of millions of PBMCs. The sequencing input was PBMCs. This receptor was taken from a woman aged 40 to 49 in good health. Some clones in this sample may be carry-over from other donors' samples.

CDR3 DNA: TGTGCCAGCAGTGACATAGCGGGACAGCAAGAGACCCAGTACTTC. Its translation: CASSDIAGQQETQYF. The chain employs TRBV6-4 and TRBJ2-5, with D possibly being TRBD2 (8 bases). CDR1 and CDR2 from the germline V gene are MRHNA and SNTAGT. Trimming removed 2 bases from V and 2 bases from J, with 12 bases in between. The CDR3 sequence is 15 residues long.